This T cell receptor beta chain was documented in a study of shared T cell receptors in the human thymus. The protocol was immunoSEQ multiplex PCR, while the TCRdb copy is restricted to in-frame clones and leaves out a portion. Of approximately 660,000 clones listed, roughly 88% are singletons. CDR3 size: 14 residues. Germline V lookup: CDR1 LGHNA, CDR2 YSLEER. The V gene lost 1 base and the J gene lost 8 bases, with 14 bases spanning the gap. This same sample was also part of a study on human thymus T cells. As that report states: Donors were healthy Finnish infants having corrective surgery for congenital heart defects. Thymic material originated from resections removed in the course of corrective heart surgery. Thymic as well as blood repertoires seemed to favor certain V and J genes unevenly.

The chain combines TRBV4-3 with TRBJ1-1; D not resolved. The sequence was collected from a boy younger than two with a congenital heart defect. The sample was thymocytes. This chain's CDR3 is CASSQGRPPTEAFF. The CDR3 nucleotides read TGCGCCAGCAGCCAAGGAAGACCCCCGACAGAAGCTTTCTTT.